This is a list of T cell receptor beta chains from one sample in a study of cytomegalovirus exposure and HLA in healthy donors. Clones were sequenced by immunoSEQ multiplex PCR, and TCRdb holds only the in-frame ones, with some missing. Altogether approximately 200,000 clones are present, around 80% being singletons, with the ten largest covering about a sixth. Sequences were obtained from PBMCs. The receptors derive from a man aged 40-49 years in good health and CMV-seronegative. Each CDR3 is given with its conserved first and last residue. Fields, in order: V gene, J gene, D gene, CDR3 length, CDR3 protein. A D gene is named only where the DNA matches it firmly.

TRBV9	TRBJ2-7	TRBD1	13	CASSPDRGYEQYF
TRBV5-6	TRBJ1-1	-	13	CASSLGTGGEAFF
TRBV29-1	TRBJ2-7	-	14	CSVEDEGKEYEQYF
TRBV4-1	TRBJ1-1	-	14	CASSQGAANTEAFF
TRBV7-9	TRBJ2-7	-	13	CASSGTQGYEQYF
TRBV29-1	TRBJ2-7	TRBD1	12	CSVGTGVYEQYF
TRBV5-1	TRBJ2-5	-	15	CASSLASGPQETQYF
TRBV29-1	TRBJ2-7	-	11	CSVADYYEQYF
TRBV4-1	TRBJ1-5	-	15	CASSQGSVVNQPQHF
TRBV28	TRBJ1-3	TRBD1	15	CASSSSQGAGNTIYF
TRBV30	TRBJ1-6	-	16	CAWSTIGRGLWSPLHF
TRBV2	TRBJ1-1	-	14	CASSEAGGWTEAFF
TRBV7-6	TRBJ2-7	TRBD2	16	CASSLGDLRGGYEQYF
TRBV25-1	TRBJ1-2	TRBD1	15	CASSEGRQGANGYTF
TRBV9	TRBJ2-3	-	14	CASSGRLPPDTQYF
TRBV15	TRBJ1-1	TRBD1	13	CATSGQMNTEAFF
TRBV27	TRBJ2-1	-	14	CASSMVSSYNEQFF
TRBV28	TRBJ1-4	-	13	CASSLGSKEKLFF
TRBV29-1	TRBJ1-5	-	13	CSIEEEGRVTQHF
TRBV7-2	TRBJ2-7	TRBD2	14	CASSFMGLPYEQYF
TRBV19	TRBJ2-7	TRBD2	15	CASSSFGTSTYEQYF
TRBV11-3	TRBJ2-7	-	12	CASSLRTGEQYF
TRBV7-2	TRBJ1-1	-	15	CASSPLFGGNTEAFF
TRBV28	TRBJ1-2	TRBD1	14	CASSPGQGAAGYTF
TRBV2	TRBJ2-7	TRBD2	13	CASTGGETYEQYF
TRBV19	TRBJ1-1	-	15	CASSIGGAGDTEAFF
TRBV29-1	TRBJ1-2	-	12	CSVAPGNYGYTF
TRBV6-6	TRBJ2-1	-	13	CASSYGAGGEQFF
TRBV21-1	TRBJ2-5	-	16	CASSIKSRTGKETQYF
TRBV30	TRBJ2-1	TRBD2	16	CAWSVRLAGSYNEQFF
TRBV9	TRBJ2-3	TRBD2	15	CASSAGGAGTDTQYF
TRBV9	TRBJ2-7	-	14	CASSVEDSDYEQYF
TRBV6-5	TRBJ2-3	-	14	CASSYSAGGDTQYF
TRBV4-2	TRBJ2-4	TRBD2	19	CASSQDSSGGTIAKNIQYF
TRBV9	TRBJ2-2	TRBD2	17	CASSPAASGRAGGELFF